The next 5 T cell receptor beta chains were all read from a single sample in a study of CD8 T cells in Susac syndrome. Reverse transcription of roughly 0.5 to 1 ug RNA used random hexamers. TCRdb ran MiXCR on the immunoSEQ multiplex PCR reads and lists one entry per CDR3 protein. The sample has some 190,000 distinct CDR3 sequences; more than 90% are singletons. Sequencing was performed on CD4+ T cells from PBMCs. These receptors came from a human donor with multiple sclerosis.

The CDR3 reads CSAEAHGGAETQYF. CDR3 DNA sequence: TGCAGCGCCGAGGCCCACGGGGGCGCAGAGACCCAGTACTTC. The chain joins TRBV29-1 to TRBJ2-5, with D possibly called TRBD1 or TRBD2 (6 bases each). This CDR3 region has 14 residues. Germline V gives CDR1 SQVTM, CDR2 ANQGSEA. The V gene lost 7 bases and the J gene lost 4 bases, with 19 bases spanning the gap.

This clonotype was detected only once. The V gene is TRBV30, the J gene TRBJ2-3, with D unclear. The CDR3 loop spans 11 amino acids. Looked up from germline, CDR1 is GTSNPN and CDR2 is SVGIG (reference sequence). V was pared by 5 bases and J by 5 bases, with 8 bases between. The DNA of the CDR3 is TGTGCCTGGTATTGGGGAGATACGCAGTATTTT. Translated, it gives CAWYWGDTQYF.

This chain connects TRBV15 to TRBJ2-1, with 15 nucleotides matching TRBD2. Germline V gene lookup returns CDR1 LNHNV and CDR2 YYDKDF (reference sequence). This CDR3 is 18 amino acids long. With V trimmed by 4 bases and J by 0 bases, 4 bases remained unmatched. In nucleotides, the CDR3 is TGTGCCACCAGCACCGGGACTAGCGGGAGGAGCTCCTACAATGAGCAGTTCTTC. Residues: CATSTGTSGRSSYNEQFF.

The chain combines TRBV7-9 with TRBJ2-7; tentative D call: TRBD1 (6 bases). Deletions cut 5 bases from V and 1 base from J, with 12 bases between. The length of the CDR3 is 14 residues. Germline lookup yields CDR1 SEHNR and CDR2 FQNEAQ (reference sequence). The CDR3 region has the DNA TGTGCCAGCAGCCCCACCCAGGGGTCCTACGAGCAGTACTTC. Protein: CASSPTQGSYEQYF.

The CDR3 nucleotides read TGTGCCAGCAGTGGGACCTCGATTCAGCCCCAGCATTTT. Its translation is CASSGTSIQPQHF. This chain uses TRBV28 with TRBJ1-5; possibly TRBD1 for D (5 bases). Germline CDR1 and CDR2: MDHEN and SYDVKM. CDR3 length: 13 residues. The germline V and J ends were trimmed by 5 bases and 6 bases, with 11 bases remaining between them.